The next 11 T cell receptor beta chains were all read from a single sample in a study of cytomegalovirus exposure and HLA in healthy donors. PCR was performed using 60 Vbeta and 13 Jbeta primers. TCRdb's copy holds only in-frame clones and misses some; the assay was immunoSEQ multiplex PCR. The table includes some 170,000 clones, about 81% detected once. Input material: PBMCs. Every receptor here comes from a woman under 30 in good health and CMV-seronegative.

V usage is TRBV7-9 and J usage is TRBJ2-1, with 12 bases aligning to TRBD1. Germline-derived CDR1 and CDR2 are SEHNR and FQNEAQ (reference sequence). This CDR3 has 14 residues. V shed 7 bases, J shed 6 bases, and the junction held 4 bases outside the gene matches. The CDR3 region has the DNA TGTGCCAGCATCGGGACAGGGGGCTTCAATGAGCAGTTCTTC. Residues: CASIGTGGFNEQFF. The entire variable domain, with the rest obtained from reference TRBV7-9 and TRBJ2-1, is as follows: DTGVSQNPRHKITKRGQNVTFRCDPISEHNRLYWYRQTLGQGPEFLTYFQNEAQLEKSRLLSDRFSAERPKGSFSTLEIQRTEQGDSAMYLCASIGTGGFNEQFFGPGTRLTVL.

The chain combines TRBV14 with TRBJ2-7; TRBD2 matches at 9 bases. CDR1 SGHDN and CDR2 FVKESK come from the germline V gene. This CDR3 contains 14 residues. The V and J ends lost 4 bases and 6 bases, in that order; junction bases with no gene match: 7. The CDR3 sequence: CASSRREGRSEQYF. The CDR3 nucleotides are TGTGCCAGCAGCCGGCGGGAGGGCCGCTCCGAGCAGTACTTC.

CDR3 protein: CASSWYRGGPQHF. CDR3 DNA: TGTGCCAGCAGCTGGTACAGGGGTGGGCCCCAGCATTTT. V is TRBV5-4 and J is TRBJ1-5, with 7 bases lining up with TRBD1. This CDR3 is built from 13 residues. From germline, CDR1 is SGHNT and CDR2 YYREEE (reference sequence). Trimming cost V 3 bases and J 9 bases; bases outside gene matches: 6.

This clone was detected a few times. The chain is built from TRBV6-1 and TRBJ2-1, with TRBD2 matching 15 bases. Losses at the gene ends were 4 bases for V and 4 bases for J; bases not matched to a gene: 11. The CDR3 spans 19 residues. The germline V gene encodes CDR1 MNHNS and CDR2 SASEGT. Written as DNA, the CDR3 is TGTGCCAGCAGTGCGGACCGAGGACTAGCGGGAGGGCCTTACAATGAGCAGTTCTTC. Amino acids: CASSADRGLAGGPYNEQFF.

The CDR3 region is CASSARQPNEKLFF. The DNA of the CDR3 is TGTGCCAGCAGCGCTCGACAGCCTAATGAAAAACTGTTTTTT. This chain links TRBV2 with TRBJ1-4; the D gene is possibly TRBD1 (5 bases). V lost 6 bases, J lost 3 bases, and 11 bases lay in between. Germline values: CDR1 SNHLY, CDR2 FYNNEI. This CDR3 is 14 amino acids long.

This clone has more than one count but fewer than ten. The rearrangement links TRBV9 to TRBJ2-4; 7 nucleotides align to TRBD1. This CDR3 is 15 amino acids long. Germline V gives CDR1 SGDLS, CDR2 YYNGEE. V gave up 3 bases and J gave up 6 bases; unmatched junction bases: 9. The CDR3 DNA reads as TGTGCCAGCAGCGCCCAAGACAGGGTCACAAACATTCAGTACTTC. Translated: CASSAQDRVTNIQYF.

The rearrangement links TRBV10-3 to TRBJ1-1; no reliable D call. Germline CDR1 is ENHRY and CDR2 is SYGVKD. This CDR3 spans 13 amino acids. The V and J ends lost 4 bases and 1 base respectively, with 7 bases between them. Written as DNA, the CDR3 is TGTGCCATCAGTGGTGGAGAGAACACTGAAGCTTTCTTT. Translating it yields CAISGGENTEAFF.

V is TRBV2 and J is TRBJ1-1; 10 bases are a match to TRBD1. The V gene's germline CDR1 is SNHLY and CDR2 FYNNEI. This CDR3 spans 15 amino acids. The V and J ends lost 6 bases and 7 bases, in that order; junction bases with no gene match: 11. The CDR3 region is CASSAGQGSRYEAFF. The CDR3 DNA follows: TGTGCCAGCAGCGCGGGACAGGGGAGTCGCTATGAAGCTTTCTTT. The whole variable domain, remainder taken from reference TRBV2 and TRBJ1-1, is EPEVTQTPSHQVTQMGQEVILRCVPISNHLYFYWYRQILGQKVEFLVSFYNNEISEKSEIFDDQFSVERPDGSNFTLKIRSTKLEDSAMYFCASSAGQGSRYEAFFGQGTRLTVV.

The chain joins TRBV2 to TRBJ2-5, with D possibly TRBD2 on 5 matching bases. The V end lost 7 bases, the J end lost 4 bases, and 13 bases lay between the germline ends. CDR1 is SNHLY, CDR2 FYNNEI, per germline. This CDR3 comprises 13 residues. The CDR3 here is CASTLLEGETQYF. The CDR3 coding sequence is TGTGCCAGCACTCTCTTAGAGGGAGAGACCCAGTACTTC.

The J gene is TRBJ1-5, the V gene TRBV6-1; 7 bases are a match to TRBD1. CDR1 and CDR2 from the germline V gene are MNHNS and SASEGT. CDR3 length: 15 amino acids. The V segment lost 3 bases and the J segment 3 bases; nucleotides outside the gene matches: 5. The CDR3 reads CASSDSGQSNQPQHF. The CDR3 coding sequence is TGTGCCAGCAGTGATTCGGGACAGTCCAATCAGCCCCAGCATTTT.

V gene TRBV7-2 combines with J gene TRBJ2-1; 12 positions match TRBD2. Trimming at V came to 5 bases and at J to 3 bases, leaving 2 bases not matched to a gene. In germline, CDR1 is SGHTA, CDR2 FQGNSA. The CDR3 runs 15 residues. CDR3 nucleotides: TGTGCCAGCAGCCGGACTAGCGGGAACTACAATGAGCAGTTCTTC. Translating gives CASSRTSGNYNEQFF.